These 19 T cell receptor beta chains were sequenced from one sample in a study of response to subunit inactivated influenza vaccine. TCRdb called the RT-PCR reads again in MiXCR, with one record for every CDR3 protein. The sample carries 700,000 to 800,000 distinct CDR3 sequences, 18% recorded once. Sequenced here: PBMCs from blood, sampled roughly 5 days after vaccination. The source is a man aged 50 or older who received an inactivated influenza vaccine.

This clonotype was seen more than once but under ten times. The genes are TRBV12-3 or TRBV12-4 and TRBJ1-2; D is unresolved. The V and J ends lost 0 bases and 4 bases respectively, with 9 bases between them. This CDR3 is built from 14 residues. The CDR3 DNA is TGTGCCAGCAGTTTAGCATCGGGAGCCTATGGCTACACCTTC. Protein: CASSLASGAYGYTF.

This clonotype appeared a few times. The gene calls are TRBV7-9 and TRBJ2-1; 10 bases match TRBD2. Germline V gives CDR1 SEHNR, CDR2 FQNEAQ (reference sequence). The CDR3 is made up of 17 amino acids. V was pared by 4 bases and J by 2 bases, with 8 bases of the junction left unmatched. The CDR3 spells CASSSPWTSGTYNEQFF. For the CDR3, the DNA is TGTGCCAGCAGCTCCCCGTGGACTAGCGGAACCTACAATGAGCAGTTCTTC.

This clonotype was seen a few times. This chain links TRBV6-1 with TRBJ2-5; 8 positions agree with TRBD2. Trimming cost V 10 bases and J 1 base; bases outside gene matches: 8. CDR3 length: 14 amino acids. The germline gives CDR1 MNHNS, CDR2 SASEGT. As DNA, the CDR3 is TGTGCCATCGCCGGGGGGGCGGCCCAAGAGACCCAGTACTTC. Translated: CAIAGGAAQETQYF.

The rearrangement links TRBV10-2 to TRBJ2-5; 9 bases line up with TRBD1. In germline, CDR1 is WSHSY, CDR2 SAAADI. The CDR3 covers 15 residues. V trimming: 3 bases; J trimming: 3 bases; junction bases outside the gene matches: 5. The CDR3 sequence is CASSDPGQGKETQYF. The CDR3 bases are TGCGCCAGCAGTGACCCGGGACAGGGAAAAGAGACCCAGTACTTC.

This clonotype came up a few times. The chain couples TRBV12-3 or TRBV12-4 to TRBJ2-1; 9 nucleotides align to TRBD2. V trimming: 5 bases; J trimming: 7 bases; junction bases outside the gene matches: 6. The CDR3 is made up of 14 amino acids. The CDR3 loop is CASSRLAGSNEQFF. DNA of the CDR3: TGTGCCAGCAGTAGGCTAGCGGGAAGTAATGAGCAGTTCTTC.

This clonotype was recorded a few times. The chain recombines TRBV11-2 with TRBJ2-7; no clear D gene. The CDR3 extends over 13 amino acids. CDR1 is SGHAT, CDR2 FQNNGV, per germline. V lost 5 bases to trimming and J lost 5 bases, with 13 bases between them. The CDR3 sequence: CASSVGPTDEQYF. CDR3 in DNA: TGTGCCAGCAGCGTCGGCCCTACGGACGAGCAGTACTTC.

This clonotype has a count of ten or more. The J gene is TRBJ2-7, the V gene TRBV6-5; D uncertain. Between the trimmed V and J ends, which lost 4 bases and 1 base, there was a span of 11 bases. The CDR3 covers 14 residues. Germline assignment: CDR1 MNHEY and CDR2 SVGAGI. CDR3: CASSSQPRSYEQYF. The CDR3 bases are TGTGCCAGCAGTTCCCAACCACGATCCTACGAGCAGTACTTC.

This clonotype was seen many times. The rearrangement joins TRBV12-3 or TRBV12-4 to TRBJ2-1, with TRBD2 as a possible D gene (6 bases). Trimming removed 0 bases from V and 2 bases from J, with 8 bases in between. This CDR3 contains 15 residues. The CDR3 DNA is TGTGCCAGCAGTTTAGCGGGAGGCACCTACAATGAGCAGTTCTTC. Protein: CASSLAGGTYNEQFF.

This chain links TRBV20-1 with TRBJ2-7; 9 bases align to TRBD2. This CDR3 has 18 amino acids. Trimming cost V 6 bases and J 1 base; bases outside gene matches: 19. Germline CDR1 DFQATT, CDR2 SNEGSKA (reference sequence). For the CDR3, the DNA is TGCAGTGCGCCAAGGACCACGGTAGCGGGAGACGGGTCCTACGAGCAGTACTTC. Translating gives CSAPRTTVAGDGSYEQYF.

This clonotype was detected a few times. The chain recombines TRBV10-3 with TRBJ2-1, with 13 bases aligning to TRBD2. CDR1 is ENHRY, CDR2 SYGVKD, per germline. CDR3 length: 17 amino acids. The trim removed 8 bases at V and 1 base at J, leaving 8 bases unmatched. CDR3 nucleotides: TGTGCCATCCGAAAGACTAGCGGGGGGCCGTCCTACAATGAGCAGTTCTTC. Its protein is CAIRKTSGGPSYNEQFF.

This clonotype was observed a few times. This chain joins TRBV7-8 and TRBJ2-2; D may be TRBD1 (6 bases). The CDR3 sequence is 16 residues long. Trimming removed 0 bases at V and 8 bases at J, with 16 bases between. The germline V gene has CDR1 SGHVS and CDR2 FQNEAQ. CDR3 DNA sequence: TGTGCCAGCAGCTTAGCCTTCCTGGGGGCGGCGGGGGAGCTGTTTTTT. Translating it yields CASSLAFLGAAGELFF.

This clonotype was recorded many times. This sequence joins TRBV4-3 and TRBJ1-6; D might be TRBD1 (6 bases). V lost 4 bases and J 7 bases, leaving 14 bases between the germline ends. The germline V gene has CDR1 LGHNA and CDR2 YSLEER. The CDR3 consists of 15 residues. CDR3 residues: CASSPGHPGNSPLHF. CDR3 nucleotide sequence: TGCGCCAGCAGCCCGGGACACCCGGGGAATTCACCCCTCCACTTT.

This clonotype was found a few times. V and J are TRBV5-1 and TRBJ1-1; a weak D match, TRBD1 (5 bases). The germline V gene has CDR1 SGHRS and CDR2 YFSETQ. V lost 1 base and J lost 1, with 11 bases in between. The CDR3 has 15 residues. As DNA, the CDR3 is TGCGCCAGCAGCTTGAGGGACGGGGGGAACACTGAAGCTTTCTTT. As protein: CASSLRDGGNTEAFF.

The chain is built from TRBV15 and TRBJ2-3, with D uncertain. V lost 2 bases to trimming and J lost 0 bases, with 6 bases between them. This CDR3 comprises 14 residues. Germline values: CDR1 LNHNV, CDR2 YYDKDF (reference sequence). CDR3 nucleotides: TGTGCCACCAGCAGATTCTCAAGCACAGATACGCAGTATTTT. It is translated as CATSRFSSTDTQYF.

The rearrangement uses TRBV6-1 and TRBJ2-2; D is uncertain. CDR1 MNHNS and CDR2 SASEGT come from the germline V gene. Trimming pared 6 bases from V and 1 base from J, leaving 9 bases between. The CDR3 consists of 14 residues. For the CDR3, the DNA is TGTGCCAGCAGAGCCGTCCAGAACACCGGGGAGCTGTTTTTT. It translates to CASRAVQNTGELFF.

The chain combines TRBV7-2 with TRBJ2-1; TRBD2 agrees at 8 bases. CDR1 and CDR2 from the germline V gene are SGHTA and FQGNSA. The CDR3 spans 18 residues. V was pared by 3 bases and J by 0 bases, with 10 bases of the junction left unmatched. Here the CDR3 DNA reads TGTGCCAGCAGCTTTACCGCTCAGGCGGGAGGCTCCTACAATGAGCAGTTCTTC. Translation: CASSFTAQAGGSYNEQFF.

The table lists this clonotype with a few counts. The V call is TRBV20-1, the J call TRBJ1-1; D is uncertain. V gave up 2 bases and J gave up 1 base, with 11 bases separating them. Germline lookup yields CDR1 DFQATT and CDR2 SNEGSKA (reference sequence). The CDR3 length is 14 residues. The CDR3 loop reads CSARITAANTEAFF. CDR3 nucleotides: TGCAGTGCTAGAATCACAGCCGCGAACACTGAAGCTTTCTTT.

The chain recombines TRBV6-1 with TRBJ2-3, with D unclear. V was trimmed by 6 bases and J by 2 bases, leaving 12 bases between them. There are 14 residues in the CDR3. Germline CDR1 is MNHNS and CDR2 is SASEGT. CDR3 loop: CASRSDTTTDTQYF. The DNA for the CDR3 is TGTGCCAGCAGATCCGACACTACCACAGATACGCAGTATTTT.

The table lists this clonotype with a few counts. The chain is built from TRBV5-5 and TRBJ2-3; 7 bases line up with TRBD1. The V gene's germline CDR1 is SGHKS and CDR2 YYEKEE (reference sequence). The CDR3 sequence is 15 residues long. Unmatched junction bases numbered 7, after V lost 2 bases and J lost 4 bases. The CDR3, as DNA: TGTGCCAGCAGCTTAAGGCCGACAGGGCCAGATACGCAGTATTTT. Its protein product is CASSLRPTGPDTQYF.